Shown below are 27 T cell receptor beta chains from a single sample sequenced in a study of neurological immune-mediated disorders. TCRdb reprocessed the 5' RACE reads via MiXCR and lists one record per CDR3 protein. Of about 74,000 distinct CDR3 sequences detected, around 5.2% appear once; the ten largest clones hold just under 7.5%. What was sequenced was PBMCs. The source of these receptors is a young man with multiple sclerosis.

This clonotype appeared many times. V usage is TRBV7-2 and J usage is TRBJ2-1, with 7 bases that match TRBD2. J was trimmed by 4 bases and V by 5 bases; bases with no gene match: 5. CDR1 SGHTA and CDR2 FQGNSA come from the germline V gene. The CDR3 covers 14 residues. This CDR3 reads CASSPLGGYNEQFF. In nucleotides, the CDR3 is TGTGCCAGCAGCCCCCTGGGAGGGTACAATGAGCAGTTCTTC.

This clonotype was observed many times. This chain uses TRBV9 with TRBJ1-1; no clear D. Per the germline V gene, CDR1 is SGDLS and CDR2 is YYNGEE. The CDR3 extends over 14 amino acids. The V and J ends lost 2 bases and 0 bases respectively, with 8 bases between them. CDR3: CASSVGPLNTEAFF. In DNA form, the CDR3 reads TGTGCCAGCAGCGTGGGTCCCTTGAACACTGAAGCTTTCTTT.

This clonotype occurred many times. This sequence joins TRBV7-2 and TRBJ2-7; D not certain. The CDR3 spans 13 residues. CDR1 SGHTA and CDR2 FQGNSA come from the germline V gene. V was trimmed by 1 base and J by 2 bases, leaving 6 bases between them. The CDR3 reads CASSLGTTYEQYF. The DNA for the CDR3 is TGTGCCAGCAGCTTAGGGACGACCTACGAGCAGTACTTC.

In regard to this clonotype: Germline and junction disagree at one end, which may indicate a read error. J is TRBJ1-5 and V is TRBV5-6; a weak D match, TRBD1 (6 bases). The germline gives CDR1 SGHDT, CDR2 YYEEEE. This CDR3 is 14 amino acids long. This CDR3 is CASSLEGDNQPQNF. The CDR3 nucleotides are TGTGCCAGCAGCTTGGAGGGGGACAATCAGCCCCAGAATTTT.

This clonotype occurred many times. This chain uses TRBV20-1 with TRBJ1-2, with 8 bases matching TRBD1. Germline values: CDR1 DFQATT, CDR2 SNEGSKA (reference sequence). The V and J ends lost 3 bases and 7 bases, in that order; junction bases with no gene match: 7. The CDR3 consists of 13 residues. In nucleotides, the CDR3 is TGCAGTGCTAGGGCCAGGGGGCTCGTTGGCTACACCTTC. This codes for CSARARGLVGYTF.

The chain couples TRBV20-1 to TRBJ2-5; possible D gene TRBD2, 7 bases. V was cut by 3 bases and J by 5 bases, with 22 bases left in between. From germline, CDR1 is DFQATT and CDR2 SNEGSKA (reference sequence). The CDR3 is 16 residues long. Here the CDR3 reads CSASSLKGGYKETQYF. CDR3 sequence (DNA): TGCAGTGCTAGTTCCTTGAAGGGGGGGTATAAGGAGACCCAGTACTTC.

In this sample, this clonotype turned up many times. The chain is built from TRBV5-1 and TRBJ2-2, with 9 positions matching TRBD1. CDR3 length: 15 amino acids. Germline trimming cut 4 bases from V and 4 bases from J; bases unmatched to any gene: 5. Germline CDR1 and CDR2: SGHRS and YFSETQ. The CDR3 bases are TGCGCCAGCAGCGGACAGGGGATTGGCACCGGGGAGCTGTTTTTT. Its translation: CASSGQGIGTGELFF.

This clonotype was observed a handful of times. The DNA of the CDR3 is TGTGCCAGCAGTTCGACGCCGGGGGCCTACGAGCAGTACTTC. As protein: CASSSTPGAYEQYF. The chain has TRBV12-3 or TRBV12-4 and TRBJ2-7; tentatively, D is TRBD2 (6 bases). The CDR3 length is 14 residues. With 4 bases removed from V and 2 bases from J, the gap between germline ends came to 12 bases.

This clonotype was observed a few times. The chain couples TRBV20-1 to TRBJ1-3, with 9 bases identical to TRBD1. V gave up 6 bases and J gave up 0 bases; unmatched junction bases: 9. Germline loops: CDR1 DFQATT, CDR2 SNEGSKA (reference sequence). CDR3 length: 16 amino acids. CDR3 loop: CSAGRGTGISGNTIYF. The DNA of the CDR3 is TGCAGTGCCGGGAGGGGGACAGGGATCTCTGGAAACACCATATATTTT.

This clonotype was seen at least ten times. The rearrangement uses TRBV7-2 and TRBJ2-1, with 7 bases lining up with TRBD1. With 1 base clipped from V and 9 bases from J, the junction kept 9 bases outside the gene matches. The length of the CDR3 is 15 residues. The germline V gene encodes CDR1 SGHTA and CDR2 FQGNSA. CDR3 residues: CASSLGQGIGSEQFF. The CDR3 nucleotides are TGTGCCAGCAGCTTAGGACAGGGTATTGGTAGTGAGCAGTTCTTC. The variable domain in full, with the rest retrieved from reference TRBV7-2 and TRBJ2-1, is GAGVSQSPSNKVTEKGKDVELRCDPISGHTALYWYRQSLGQGLEFLIYFQGNSAPDKSGLPSDRFSAERTGGSVSTLTIQRTQQEDSAVYLCASSLGQGIGSEQFFGPGTRLTVL.

This clonotype has a count of ten or more. The V call is TRBV18, the J call TRBJ1-1, with a possible D match to TRBD1 (6 bases). The CDR3 is 14 amino acids. Germline-derived CDR1 and CDR2 are KGHSH and LQKENI. Trimming stripped 4 bases from V and 6 bases from J, with 15 bases between. The CDR3 bases are TGTGCCAGCTCACGAACAGGGTTGGGCCCTGAAGCTTTCTTT. Translation: CASSRTGLGPEAFF.

This clonotype was observed many times. V and J are TRBV15 and TRBJ2-7, with D perhaps TRBD2 (5 bases). The CDR3 totals 14 residues. V lost 1 base and J 2 bases, leaving 9 bases between the germline ends. CDR1 is LNHNV and CDR2 is YYDKDF in the germline V gene (reference sequence). Here the CDR3 DNA reads TGTGCCACCAGCAGAGTTTCGGGAACCTACGAGCAGTACTTC. Translating gives CATSRVSGTYEQYF.

This clonotype was seen ten or more times. The chain recombines TRBV9 with TRBJ2-7; 7 bases line up with TRBD1. The CDR3 covers 14 residues. V shed 2 bases and J 3 bases; nucleotides not matched to a gene: 5. CDR1 SGDLS and CDR2 YYNGEE come from the germline V gene. For the CDR3, the DNA is TGTGCCAGCAGCGTTGGGACAGTAAACTACGAGCAGTACTTC. It translates to CASSVGTVNYEQYF.

This clonotype has ten or more counts. This chain joins TRBV21-1 and TRBJ2-1; the table's D call of TRBD2 was not tested on the DNA. TRBV21-1 is listed as a pseudogene. CDR3 length: 16 amino acids. The DNA for the CDR3 is TGTGCCAGCAGCAAAGTTGTGCGGGAGGGTGACAATGAGCAGTTCTTC. Residues: CASSKVVREGDNEQFF.

This clonotype was found many times. The rearrangement links TRBV10-3 to TRBJ2-5; D not certain. CDR3 length equals 12 residues. Looked up from germline, CDR1 is ENHRY and CDR2 is SYGVKD. The V end lost 3 bases, the J end lost 7 bases, and 9 bases lay between the germline ends. The CDR3 reads CAISDRGWTQYF. In DNA form, the CDR3 reads TGTGCCATCAGTGACAGAGGATGGACCCAGTACTTC.

J is TRBJ1-6 and V is TRBV12-3 or TRBV12-4; D is unclear. CDR3 length: 14 residues. The V end was cut by 6 bases, the J end by 10 bases, with 16 bases between. The CDR3, as DNA: TGTGCCAGCAGCCTAACCGGGCCTTTGTCACCCCTCCACTTT. This codes for CASSLTGPLSPLHF.

This clonotype was counted ten times or more. This chain links TRBV20-1 with TRBJ2-1, with 7 bases lining up with TRBD1. The V gene's germline CDR1 is DFQATT and CDR2 SNEGSKA (reference sequence). This CDR3 has 15 amino acids. V lost 5 bases and J lost 4; bases outside the gene matches: 11. This chain's CDR3 is CSAPERDRDYNEQFF. The CDR3 DNA is TGCAGTGCTCCGGAACGGGACAGAGATTACAATGAGCAGTTCTTC.

This clonotype was seen ten or more times. The chain couples TRBV4-3 to TRBJ2-2; TRBD1 is a possible D gene (5 bases). In germline, CDR1 is LGHNA, CDR2 YSLEER. V shed 0 bases and J shed 7 bases, with 12 bases lying between them. The length of the CDR3 is 15 residues. CDR3 coding DNA: TGCGCCAGCAGCCAAGATCTGACAGTCGGCGGGGAGCTGTTTTTT. Amino acid sequence: CASSQDLTVGGELFF.

Many counts were recorded for this clonotype. The chain employs TRBV7-2 and TRBJ2-7; 9 bases match TRBD2. Trimming at V came to 6 bases and at J to 7 bases, leaving 10 bases not matched to a gene. The CDR3 has 14 amino acids. In germline, CDR1 is SGHTA, CDR2 FQGNSA. The CDR3 DNA reads as TGTGCCAGCAGGTACAGCGGGAGGAACCTAGAGCAGTACTTC. This gives the protein CASRYSGRNLEQYF.

This clonotype has a handful of counts. The CDR3 reads CASSERIAGVYNEQFF. The CDR3 bases are TGTGCCAGCAGTGAAAGGATAGCGGGGGTATACAATGAGCAGTTCTTC. J is TRBJ2-1 and V is TRBV6-1; the match to TRBD2 covers 9 bases. V was clipped by 2 bases and J by 4 bases; unmatched bases: 6. CDR1 and CDR2 (germline): MNHNS, SASEGT. This CDR3 spans 16 amino acids.

This clonotype occurred a few times. The rearrangement uses TRBV12-3 or TRBV12-4 and TRBJ2-7; TRBD1 matches at 9 bases. J lost 2 bases, V lost 6 bases, and 5 bases had no gene match. This CDR3 spans 14 amino acids. The CDR3 DNA follows: TGTGCCAGCAGGCGGACAGGGGATCCCTACGAGCAGTACTTC. Translation gives CASRRTGDPYEQYF.

In its sample, this clonotype was seen many times. The chain couples TRBV20-1 to TRBJ2-1; weak D call: TRBD2 (5 bases). V lost 0 bases to trimming and J lost 11 bases, with 17 bases between them. Germline V gene lookup returns CDR1 DFQATT and CDR2 SNEGSKA (reference sequence). The CDR3 length is 14 residues. The CDR3 nucleotides read TGCAGTGCTAGAGAAGGGAGAACAGCGAGAAAGCAGTTCTTC. Residues: CSAREGRTARKQFF.

This clonotype was found a few times. This chain links TRBV9 with TRBJ1-1, with TRBD1 as a possible D gene (5 bases). The CDR3 runs to 13 residues. Germline values: CDR1 SGDLS, CDR2 YYNGEE. V gave up 7 bases and J gave up 3 bases, with 13 bases separating them. As DNA, the CDR3 is TGTGCCAGCCCCCTCAGAGGGGACACTGAAGCTTTCTTT. It yields the protein CASPLRGDTEAFF.

In its sample, this clonotype was seen many times. This rearrangement joins TRBV12-3 or TRBV12-4 to TRBJ1-5, with 9 bases matching TRBD1. Trimming removed 1 base from V and 6 bases from J; junction bases left unmatched: 4. The CDR3 runs to 15 residues. The CDR3 DNA sequence: TGTGCCAGCAGTTTAGGGGACAGGGAAGGTCAGCCCCAGCATTTT. Amino acids: CASSLGDREGQPQHF.

This clonotype was counted ten times or more. The gene calls are TRBV28 and TRBJ1-5; D remains ambiguous. Germline-derived CDR1 and CDR2 are MDHEN and SYDVKM. The CDR3 runs 12 residues. The ends were cut back, 2 bases at V and 5 bases at J, with 4 bases in the middle. The CDR3 loop is CASSLEDQPQHF. DNA for the CDR3: TGTGCCAGCAGTTTAGAGGATCAGCCCCAGCATTTT.

This clonotype was counted many times. One junction end disagrees with the germline gene, perhaps due to a read error. In DNA form, the CDR3 reads TGCGCCAGCAGCTTGTCGGGACAGGTGCTCTCACCCCTCAACTTT. Protein: CASSLSGQVLSPLNF. The chain uses TRBV5-1 and TRBJ1-6; 8 bases line up with TRBD1. This CDR3 has 15 residues. Germline loops: CDR1 SGHRS, CDR2 YFSETQ.

This clonotype is medium-sized in the sample. The chain uses TRBV9 and TRBJ2-3; the D is unclear. The CDR3 is 15 residues long. The V gene lost 3 bases and the J gene lost 4 bases, with 15 bases spanning the gap. Germline V gene sequence: CDR1 SGDLS, CDR2 YYNGEE. In nucleotides, the CDR3 is TGTGCCAGCAGCGCCTTTTGGAGAGGCGCAGATACGCAGTATTTT. Its translation is CASSAFWRGADTQYF.